This T cell receptor beta chain was captured by sequencing in a study of Tregs in tolerant kidney transplant recipients. Using immunoSEQ multiplex PCR, the repertoire was profiled, and TCRdb retains in-frame clones only, with some absent. Of 40,000 to 50,000 clones listed, roughly nine tenths are singletons. Study outcomes and limitations: Expanding Tregs on activated donor B cells appeared to best identify donor-specific TCRbeta clones. Findings come from small patient numbers and require larger validation. Biological reproducibility was not directly addressed, but technical replication error appeared minimal.

As to this clone: No antigen is known for it.

The material sequenced was Tregs from blood. The clonotype originates from a human donor in good health.

CDR3: CASILDRAEDTQYF. The CDR3 nucleotides are TGTGCCAGCATCCTAGACAGGGCTGAAGATACGCAGTATTTT. This chain links TRBV6-6 with TRBJ2-3; 7 bases are a match to TRBD1. V shed 7 bases, J shed 5 bases, and the junction held 9 bases outside the gene matches. Germline CDR1 reads MNHNY; CDR2 reads SVGAGI (reference sequence). This CDR3 is built from 14 residues.